This T cell receptor beta chain was captured by sequencing in a study of blood T cells in healthy people across ages. Overall study results and limits: Per million T cells, the diversity of TCR beta decreased roughly linearly as age advanced. Naive T cell percentage showed a strong correlation with TCR beta diversity.

Germline lookup yields CDR1 SNHLY and CDR2 FYNNEI. The CDR3 is 13 residues long. Trimming removed 8 bases at V and 0 bases at J, with 8 bases between. The table lists this clonotype with many counts. Its antigen remains unidentified. Next came a second PCR, run for about 7 to 12 cycles, which used a sample-barcoded 5' primer along with a J-beta primer mix. TCRdb fed the 5' RACE reads into MiXCR, producing one record per CDR3 protein. The sample carries 750,000 to 950,000 distinct CDR3 sequences, about 28% recorded once. Another study also made use of these data, one on T cells of mothers and their children.

This chain links TRBV2 with TRBJ1-5; D gene uncertain. Sequencing was carried out using blood. This TCR came from a woman aged 40 to 50 in good health. CDR3 loop: CASFWLSNQPQHF. CDR3 DNA sequence: TGTGCCAGCTTCTGGCTTAGCAATCAGCCCCAGCATTTT.